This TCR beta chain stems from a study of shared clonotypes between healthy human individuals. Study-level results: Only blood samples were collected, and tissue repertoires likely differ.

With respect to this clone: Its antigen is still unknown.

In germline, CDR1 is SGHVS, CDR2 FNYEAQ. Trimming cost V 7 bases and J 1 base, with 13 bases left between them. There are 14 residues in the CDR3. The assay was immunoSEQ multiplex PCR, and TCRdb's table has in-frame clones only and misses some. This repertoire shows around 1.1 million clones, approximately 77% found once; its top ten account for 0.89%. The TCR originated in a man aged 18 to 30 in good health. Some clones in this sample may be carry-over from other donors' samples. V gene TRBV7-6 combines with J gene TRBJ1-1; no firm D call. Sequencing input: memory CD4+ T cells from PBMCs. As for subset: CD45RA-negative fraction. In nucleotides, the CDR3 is TGTGCCAGCACCGACGTCCATCCGAACACTGAAGCTTTCTTT. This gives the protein CASTDVHPNTEAFF.